These T cell receptor beta chains were read from a single sample in a study of beta chain features in type 1 diabetes. Measured with immunoSEQ multiplex PCR; TCRdb has only the in-frame clones, and not every one. The table lists a few hundred thousand clones, 10% to 15% of them singletons. Sample: naive CD4+ T cells from blood. These receptors all come from a man aged 18 to 30 in good health. CDR3s include the opening cysteine and the closing phenylalanine or tryptophan. A D gene is named only where the DNA matches it firmly. Clone sizes are given selectively: once, few, many, or a class where the clone is expanded.

J gene | clone size | V gene | D gene | CDR3 length | CDR3 protein
TRBJ2-3 | . | TRBV7-2 | . | 12 | CASSLATHTQYF
TRBJ2-1 | . | TRBV19 | TRBD1 | 17 | CARRPDGWDRVYNEQFF
TRBJ2-5 | few | TRBV15 | . | 15 | CATSRDRHAGKTQYF
TRBJ1-2 | . | TRBV11-1 | . | 15 | CASSLAGQGSYGYTF
TRBJ2-1 | . | TRBV30 | TRBD2 | 17 | CAWSVPPGTRFGDEQFF
TRBJ1-1 | few | TRBV27 | . | 13 | CASRLLGGTEAFF
TRBJ2-2 | . | TRBV28 | . | 13 | CASSLSGTGELFF
TRBJ1-2 | few | TRBV28 | TRBD1 | 14 | CASTTGEGTYGYTF
TRBJ2-5 | few | TRBV30 | TRBD2 | 14 | CAWSGTSGIETQYF
TRBJ2-1 | . | TRBV25-1 | TRBD2 | 14 | CATSTSGGIDEQFF
TRBJ2-7 | . | TRBV6-5 | . | 13 | CASSYDRLNEQYF
TRBJ1-1 | . | TRBV5-6 | . | 17 | CASSFPHWYRGNTEAFF
TRBJ1-1 | few | TRBV5-1 | . | 14 | CASSPIDSDTEAFF
TRBJ2-3 | . | TRBV5-4 | . | 15 | CASSLRSGSTDTQYF
TRBJ1-1 | few | TRBV6-5 | TRBD1 | 16 | CASSYDSTGVGTEAFF
TRBJ2-3 | . | TRBV19 | TRBD2 | 14 | CASGGLEVTDTQYF
TRBJ1-1 | . | TRBV19 | TRBD1 | 14 | CASSPDRGRTEAFF
TRBJ1-1 | few | TRBV7-9 | . | 16 | CASSLGTGAMNTEAFF
TRBJ1-5 | few | TRBV6-5 | TRBD1 | 13 | CASSRDRDQPQHF
TRBJ2-3 | few | TRBV7-8 | . | 15 | CASSLGSQGMHTQYF
TRBJ2-7 | few | TRBV5-6 | TRBD1 | 13 | CASSADRFGEQYF
TRBJ1-1 | . | TRBV29-1 | . | 13 | CSVRGVENTEAFF
TRBJ2-7 | few | TRBV9 | . | 14 | CASSLTRSSYEQYF
TRBJ1-1 | few | TRBV29-1 | TRBD1 | 13 | CSVSTGSNTEAFF
TRBJ2-7 | few | TRBV2 | . | 13 | CASSPGGSVQQYF
TRBJ1-1 | . | TRBV14 | . | 13 | CASRTDQNTEAFF
TRBJ2-1 | . | TRBV18 | TRBD1 | 14 | CASSPGQDYNEQFF
TRBJ1-4 | few | TRBV7-6 | TRBD1 | 14 | CASSLGTAREKLFF
TRBJ2-2 | . | TRBV15 | TRBD2 | 18 | CATSKFRAAGGRTGELFF
TRBJ2-6 | few | TRBV10-3 | TRBD1 | 17 | CAIALGTGYRGANVLTF
TRBJ2-3 | few | TRBV27 | TRBD2 | 16 | CASSLFRLAGADTQYF
TRBJ1-1 | . | TRBV28 | TRBD1 | 14 | CASSLDRGGTEAFF
TRBJ1-2 | . | TRBV30 | . | 14 | CAWSGRTVNYGYTF
TRBJ2-5 | few | TRBV7-7 | . | 13 | CASSVGQQETQYF
TRBJ1-2 | . | TRBV6-5 | . | 11 | CATRGSGGYTF
TRBJ2-7 | . | TRBV11-3 | . | 15 | CASSLDRGSSYEQYF
TRBJ1-1 | few | TRBV6-5 | . | 13 | CASRLGQLTEAFF
TRBJ2-3 | . | TRBV28 | TRBD2 | 17 | CASRPTRTSGGAGAQYF
TRBJ2-3 | . | TRBV4-2 | . | 15 | CASSLNAGAEDTQYF
TRBJ1-2 | . | TRBV5-4 | TRBD1 | 17 | CASSLGGQGANLRGYTF
TRBJ2-1 | few | TRBV9 | TRBD2 | 16 | CASSGGLAIAYNEQFF